The next 4 T cell receptor beta chains were all read from a single sample in a study of blood T cell repertoires in COVID-19 (dated by TCRdb to the early 2020s). Library prep was done by the immunoSEQ multiplex PCR assay. Sourced from immuneACCESS, this table was stored by TCRdb with only in-frame sequences that have V and J called. A share of the clones is absent; for the studies checked, an unresolved V gene accounts for under half, and the remainder has no known explanation. The table for this sample lists around 100,000 clones; 87% of them were counted only once. The ten largest clonotypes hold around 3.1% of the sample. Input material: peripheral blood. These receptors all come from a man aged 50 to 60 in a cohort sampled during active COVID-19.

The genes are TRBV5-1 and TRBJ2-2, with 7 bases lining up with TRBD1. The germline V gene encodes CDR1 SGHRS and CDR2 YFSETQ. This CDR3 has 14 amino acids. V gave up 8 bases and J gave up 5 bases; unmatched junction bases: 9. The CDR3 nucleotides read TGCGCCAGTGGGGATATGACAGGGACCGGGGAGCTGTTTTTT. Translation: CASGDMTGTGELFF.

This sequence joins TRBV9 and TRBJ1-4; D perhaps matches TRBD1 (5 bases). There are 15 residues in the CDR3. Trimming took off 4 bases at V and 8 bases at J, with 18 bases between the two ends. Germline V gene lookup returns CDR1 SGDLS and CDR2 YYNGEE. This CDR3 reads CASSLREGFGEKLFF. CDR3 sequence (DNA): TGTGCCAGCAGCCTCCGGGAGGGGTTCGGGGAAAAACTGTTTTTT.

CDR3 sequence (DNA): TGTGCCAGCTGGTCAGGGTTGACCGGGGAGCTGTTTTTT. It codes for CASWSGLTGELFF. The gene calls are TRBV6-6 and TRBJ2-2; TRBD1 might be the D (5 bases). Germline assignment: CDR1 MNHNY and CDR2 SVGAGI (reference sequence). Trimming took 8 bases from V and 5 from J, leaving 12 bases between them. The CDR3 consists of 13 residues.

This clone was recorded many times. V and J are TRBV6-4 and TRBJ1-6; D remains ambiguous. The germline V and J ends were trimmed by 6 bases and 9 bases, with 15 bases remaining between them. CDR3 length: 14 amino acids. Germline lookup yields CDR1 MRHNA and CDR2 SNTAGT. In DNA form, the CDR3 reads TGTGCCAGCAGCAATTCCCCGGGAGGTTCACCCCTCCACTTT. It codes for CASSNSPGGSPLHF.